These T cell receptor beta chains were read from a single sample in a study of CD8+ T cells in alopecia areata. Sequenced by immunoSEQ multiplex PCR; TCRdb stores in-frame clones only, minus some. The sample lists 200,000 or so clones, roughly 64% occurring once. The material sequenced was CD4+ T cells sorted from blood, taken at week 24, from a patient treated with tofacitinib. The receptor set was obtained from a human donor with alopecia areata. Both conserved end residues are part of each CDR3. D genes are given only for firm matches. Expanded clones are given a class, and other clones once, few, many or no size at all.

size: -
D: -
J: TRBJ2-7
V: TRBV29-1
CDR3: CSVFGPSYEQYF
DNA: TGCAGCGTTTTCGGACCCTCCTACGAGCAGTACTTC

size: -
D: TRBD2
J: TRBJ2-7
V: TRBV5-6
CDR3: CASSTTSGDFYEQYF
DNA: TGTGCCAGCAGCACCACTAGCGGGGACTTCTACGAGCAGTACTTC

size: -
D: TRBD2
J: TRBJ2-5
V: TRBV29-1
CDR3: CSVDGTSGGVGETQYF
DNA: TGCAGCGTAGACGGGACTAGCGGGGGGGTAGGAGAGACCCAGTACTTC

size: few
D: TRBD1
J: TRBJ2-7
V: TRBV7-9
CDR3: CASRRDRDRNYEQYF
DNA: TGTGCCAGCAGACGGGACCGGGACAGAAACTACGAGCAGTACTTC

size: -
D: -
J: TRBJ1-3
V: TRBV23-1
CDR3: CASSQSNRDIGNTIYF
DNA: TGCGCCAGCAGTCAAAGTAACCGGGACATCGGAAACACCATATATTTT

size: -
D: -
J: TRBJ2-5
V: TRBV7-9
CDR3: CASSFRRELRRDQETQYF
DNA: TGTGCCAGCAGCTTTAGACGGGAGCTACGGCGTGACCAAGAGACCCAGTACTTC

size: few
D: TRBD1
J: TRBJ2-1
V: TRBV27
CDR3: CASSLWTGGYNEQFF
DNA: TGTGCCAGCAGTTTATGGACAGGGGGATACAATGAGCAGTTCTTC

size: -
D: -
J: TRBJ2-3
V: TRBV2
CDR3: CASPRPHNWPNTDTQYF
DNA: TGTGCCAGCCCTAGGCCCCATAACTGGCCAAACACAGATACGCAGTATTTT

size: -
D: TRBD1
J: TRBJ2-4
V: TRBV29-1
CDR3: CSVDPTGGRNIQYF
DNA: TGCAGCGTTGACCCGACAGGGGGCCGGAACATTCAGTACTTC

size: -
D: -
J: TRBJ2-1
V: TRBV11-2
CDR3: CASSLAQPHRLAYNEQFF
DNA: TGTGCCAGCAGCTTAGCTCAACCCCATCGGCTAGCGTACAATGAGCAGTTCTTC

size: -
D: -
J: TRBJ1-2
V: TRBV29-1
CDR3: CSMMVAGEYGYTF
DNA: TGCAGCATGATGGTGGCAGGGGAATATGGCTACACCTTC

size: -
D: -
J: TRBJ1-2
V: TRBV5-1
CDR3: CASSLASTDYGYTF
DNA: TGCGCCAGCAGCTTGGCCTCGACAGACTATGGCTACACCTTC

size: -
D: -
J: TRBJ1-6
V: TRBV5-1
CDR3: CASSLEVFFSPLHF
DNA: TGCGCCAGCAGCTTGGAGGTCTTCTTTTCACCCCTCCACTTT

size: -
D: TRBD2
J: TRBJ2-3
V: TRBV18
CDR3: CASSPLTSGNTDTQYF
DNA: TGTGCCAGCTCACCATTGACTAGCGGGAACACAGATACGCAGTATTTT

size: -
D: -
J: TRBJ2-5
V: TRBV2
CDR3: CASKIQETQYF
DNA: TGTGCCAGCAAGATCCAAGAGACCCAGTACTTC

size: few
D: TRBD2
J: TRBJ2-1
V: TRBV11-2
CDR3: CASSPPSGGYNEQFF
DNA: TGTGCCAGCAGCCCTCCTAGCGGCGGATACAATGAGCAGTTCTTC

size: -
D: -
J: TRBJ2-7
V: TRBV7-9
CDR3: CASSRNTQGGEQYF
DNA: TGTGCCAGCAGCCGTAACACTCAGGGCGGCGAGCAGTACTTC

size: -
D: -
J: TRBJ2-3
V: TRBV29-1
CDR3: CSAPLGGAITDTQYF
DNA: TGCAGCGCTCCACTCGGCGGGGCCATCACAGATACGCAGTATTTT

size: once
D: -
J: TRBJ1-1
V: TRBV29-1
CDR3: CSVEGRPTMNTEAFF
DNA: TGCAGCGTTGAGGGCAGACCCACCATGAACACTGAAGCTTTCTTT

size: -
D: -
J: TRBJ2-5
V: TRBV28
CDR3: CASNTGRPKTQYF
DNA: TGTGCCAGCAACACCGGCCGGCCGAAGACCCAGTACTTC

size: -
D: -
J: TRBJ2-1
V: TRBV15
CDR3: CATSREQMTAPYNEQFF
DNA: TGTGCCACCAGCAGAGAGCAAATGACCGCTCCCTACAATGAGCAGTTCTTC

size: -
D: -
J: TRBJ2-3
V: TRBV7-6
CDR3: CASSLGGDREIDTQYF
DNA: TGTGCCAGCAGCTTAGGGGGGGACAGAGAGATTGATACGCAGTATTTT

size: -
D: -
J: TRBJ1-1
V: TRBV29-1
CDR3: CSVSGRDTEAFF
DNA: TGCAGCGTGTCCGGCAGGGACACTGAAGCTTTCTTT

size: -
D: TRBD1
J: TRBJ2-1
V: TRBV5-6
CDR3: CASSSAGTGGLRSYNEQFF
DNA: TGTGCCAGCAGCTCAGCCGGGACAGGGGGGCTCCGCTCCTACAATGAGCAGTTCTTC

size: -
D: -
J: TRBJ2-5
V: TRBV4-1
CDR3: CASSQVLAAGTSGRGTQYF
DNA: TGCGCCAGCAGCCAAGTTTTGGCGGCCGGGACCAGCGGTCGGGGGACCCAGTACTTC

size: few
D: TRBD1
J: TRBJ2-5
V: TRBV14
CDR3: CASSQVGTGLETQYF
DNA: TGTGCCAGCAGCCAAGTGGGGACAGGCCTAGAGACCCAGTACTTC

size: -
D: -
J: TRBJ2-2
V: TRBV2
CDR3: CASKTSAANTGELFF
DNA: TGTGCCAGCAAGACTAGTGCCGCGAACACCGGGGAGCTGTTTTTT

size: -
D: -
J: TRBJ1-5
V: TRBV2
CDR3: CASSESHRDQPQHF
DNA: TGTGCCAGCAGTGAATCGCACAGGGATCAGCCCCAGCATTTT

size: few
D: -
J: TRBJ2-3
V: TRBV25-1
CDR3: CASSDPPADTQYF
DNA: TGTGCCAGCAGTGACCCACCGGCAGATACGCAGTATTTT

size: -
D: -
J: TRBJ1-5
V: TRBV20-1
CDR3: CSVQGQPQHF
DNA: TGCAGTGTTCAGGGTCAGCCCCAGCATTTT

size: -
D: -
J: TRBJ1-1
V: TRBV4-3
CDR3: CASSPQGTVNTEAFF
DNA: TGCGCCAGCAGCCCCCAGGGCACAGTGAACACTGAAGCTTTCTTT

size: -
D: -
J: TRBJ1-1
V: TRBV5-1
CDR3: CASTSGTRNTEAFF
DNA: TGCGCCAGCACCTCGGGGACACGGAACACTGAAGCTTTCTTT